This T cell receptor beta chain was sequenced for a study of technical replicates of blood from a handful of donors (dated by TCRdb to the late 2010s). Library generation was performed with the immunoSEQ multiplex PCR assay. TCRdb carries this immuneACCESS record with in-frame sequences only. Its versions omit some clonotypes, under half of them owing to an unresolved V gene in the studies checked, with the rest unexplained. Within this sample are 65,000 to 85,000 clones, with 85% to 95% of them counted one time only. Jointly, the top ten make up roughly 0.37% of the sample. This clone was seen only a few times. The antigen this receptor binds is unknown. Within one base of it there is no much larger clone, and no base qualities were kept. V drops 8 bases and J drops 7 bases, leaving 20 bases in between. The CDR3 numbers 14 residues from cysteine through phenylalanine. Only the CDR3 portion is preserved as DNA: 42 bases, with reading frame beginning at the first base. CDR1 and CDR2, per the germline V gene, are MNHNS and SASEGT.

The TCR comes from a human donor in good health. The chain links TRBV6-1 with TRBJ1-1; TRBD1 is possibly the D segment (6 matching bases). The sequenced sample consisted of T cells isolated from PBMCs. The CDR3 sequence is CASVLKQGIGEAFF. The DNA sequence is TGTGCCAGCGTCTTGAAACAGGGTATAGGTGAAGCTTTCTTT.